One sample yielded the 9 T cell receptor beta chains listed below, sequenced in a study of cytotoxic CD8 clonotypes in ibrutinib-treated CLL. TCRdb's table, derived via immunoSEQ multiplex PCR, lists solely in-frame clones and lacks some. The table has about 140,000 clones, approximately 90% seen once. The specimen comprised PBMCs, sampled after 12 months of ibrutinib treatment. The source of these receptors is a human donor with chronic lymphocytic leukemia.

This sequence joins TRBV2 and TRBJ2-2; perhaps TRBD2 as D (6 bases). The germline V gene encodes CDR1 SNHLY and CDR2 FYNNEI. This CDR3 is built from 13 residues. V was shortened by 7 bases and J by 9 bases, with 15 bases between the two germline ends. CDR3 in amino acids: CASIGGYDRELFF. The CDR3, as DNA: TGTGCCAGCATTGGAGGGTACGATCGGGAGCTGTTTTTT.

The rearrangement links TRBV6-6 to TRBJ2-7, with 7 bases matching TRBD2. Germline CDR1 reads MNHNY; CDR2 reads SVGAGI (reference sequence). CDR3 size: 13 residues. The V gene end was trimmed by 7 bases and the J gene end by 2 bases; junction bases not matched to a gene: 5. The DNA of the CDR3 is TGTGCCAGCACTCTAGCGGCGGCCTACGAGCAGTACTTC. Translated, it gives CASTLAAAYEQYF.

The sample holds a few counts of this clone. This chain uses TRBV27 with TRBJ1-1, with D tentatively TRBD1 (5 bases). V lost 6 bases to trimming and J lost 0 bases, with 8 bases between them. The CDR3 sequence is 13 residues long. Germline V gene sequence: CDR1 MNHEY, CDR2 SMNVEV (reference sequence). The CDR3 bases are TGTGCCAGCAGGGGACGGATGAACACTGAAGCTTTCTTT. This encodes CASRGRMNTEAFF.

In this sample, this clone turned up a few times. The V and J genes are TRBV27 and TRBJ2-7, with 7 bases identical to TRBD1. CDR3 length: 13 amino acids. Germline CDR1 and CDR2: MNHEY and SMNVEV (reference sequence). Trimming at V came to 3 bases and at J to 5 bases, leaving 4 bases not matched to a gene. The CDR3 coding sequence is TGTGCCAGCAGTTTCGATCAGGGGGACGAGCAGTACTTC. Protein sequence: CASSFDQGDEQYF.

The chain uses TRBV28 and TRBJ2-7; D gene uncertain. The CDR3 length is 13 residues. CDR1 MDHEN and CDR2 SYDVKM come from the germline V gene. Trimming removed 2 bases at V and 0 bases at J, with 5 bases between. The CDR3 DNA is TGTGCCAGCAGTTTAGACGCCTCCTACGAGCAGTACTTC. It is translated as CASSLDASYEQYF.

The chain employs TRBV7-8 and TRBJ1-1, with a possible D match to TRBD1 (5 bases). This CDR3 is built from 13 residues. Germline V gene lookup returns CDR1 SGHVS and CDR2 FQNEAQ. The V end was cut by 5 bases, the J end by 1 base, with 8 bases between. In DNA form, the CDR3 reads TGTGCCAGCAGCGTCAGGGAGAACACTGAAGCTTTCTTT. It is translated as CASSVRENTEAFF. Supplemented by reference TRBV7-8 and TRBJ1-1, the full variable domain reads GAGVSQSPRYKVAKRGQDVALRCDPISGHVSLFWYQQALGQGPEFLTYFQNEAQLDKSGLPSDRFFAERPEGSVSTLKIQRTQQEDSAVYLCASSVRENTEAFFGQGTRLTVV.

This sequence joins TRBV27 and TRBJ1-1; no definite D call. This CDR3 spans 13 amino acids. V lost 6 bases to trimming and J lost 2 bases, with 10 bases between them. Germline CDR1 and CDR2: MNHEY and SMNVEV (reference sequence). CDR3 sequence reads: CASRRLENTEAFF. The CDR3 bases are TGTGCCAGCAGGCGACTGGAAAACACTGAAGCTTTCTTT.

V usage is TRBV4-3 and J usage is TRBJ2-5; 8 nucleotides agree with TRBD1. The CDR3 runs to 12 residues. Germline V gene lookup returns CDR1 LGHNA and CDR2 YSLEER. V was clipped by 9 bases and J by 3 bases; unmatched bases: 3. The CDR3 nucleotides are TGCGCCAGTCAGGGGGCGGAAGAGACCCAGTACTTC. It codes for CASQGAEETQYF.

V gene TRBV27 combines with J gene TRBJ2-7; TRBD1 aligns across 8 bases. CDR1 is MNHEY, CDR2 SMNVEV, per germline (reference sequence). V lost 5 bases to trimming and J lost 4 bases; unmatched junction nucleotides: 10. The CDR3 extends over 15 amino acids. CDR3: CASSQAWDRRYEQYF. CDR3 coding DNA: TGTGCCAGCAGTCAGGCCTGGGACAGGCGATACGAGCAGTACTTC.